These 25 T cell receptor beta chains were all obtained from the same sample, sequenced in a study of shared clonotypes between healthy human individuals. The protocol was immunoSEQ multiplex PCR, while the TCRdb copy is restricted to in-frame clones and leaves out a portion. The sample includes 2 million to 2.5 million clones, approximately 90% of them seen just once. What was sequenced was naive CD4+ T cells from PBMCs. As to subset: CD45RA+ positively selected. The receptors originated from a young man in good health. Some clones in this sample may be carry-over from other donors' samples.

V gene TRBV4-1 combines with J gene TRBJ2-5; D might be TRBD1 or TRBD2, each matching 5 bases. CDR3 length: 14 residues. Germline CDR1 MGHRA, CDR2 YSYEKL. V dropped 2 bases and J dropped 5 bases, with 12 bases sitting between them. CDR3 residues: CASSQQGREETQYF. DNA for the CDR3: TGCGCCAGCAGCCAACAGGGAAGGGAGGAGACCCAGTACTTC.

On this clone itself: The same CDR3 also results from other DNA sequences found in this sample. The V call is TRBV20-1, the J call TRBJ2-2, with D possibly matching TRBD2 (5 bases). The V end was cut by 3 bases, the J end by 6 bases, with 5 bases between. The CDR3 contains 11 residues. In germline, CDR1 is DFQATT, CDR2 SNEGSKA (reference sequence). CDR3 nucleotides: TGCAGTGCTAGGAGGGCCGGGGAGCTGTTTTTT. Translated, it gives CSARRAGELFF.

J is TRBJ2-2 and V is TRBV7-4; 14 bases agree with TRBD2. The CDR3 loop spans 18 amino acids. Per germline, CDR1 SGHVT and CDR2 SQSDAQ. After removal of 3 bases from V and 0 bases from J, the junction contained 3 bases not matched to a gene. Here the CDR3 reads CASSLGLAGEANTGELFF. Written as DNA, the CDR3 is TGTGCCAGCAGCTTGGGACTAGCGGGAGAAGCGAACACCGGGGAGCTGTTTTTT.

Note on this clone: An end of the junction differs from the germline gene, which may be a read error. The gene calls are TRBV7-3 and TRBJ2-6, with 8 bases identical to TRBD1. This CDR3 spans 17 amino acids. Per germline, CDR1 SGHTA and CDR2 FQGTGA. As DNA, the CDR3 is TGTGCCAGCACCTTAGGTAGACAGGGGCCTGGGGCCAACGTCCTGACTTTC. Amino acid sequence: CASTLGRQGPGANVLTF.

The chain is built from TRBV28 and TRBJ2-3; D gene uncertain. The germline CDR1 and CDR2 sequences are MDHEN and SYDVKM. The CDR3 sequence is 14 residues long. Trimming shortened V by 6 bases and J by 4 bases, and 14 bases separated the two germline ends. CDR3 amino acids: CASSFGRRADTQYF. In nucleotides, the CDR3 is TGTGCCAGCAGCTTTGGCCGACGAGCAGATACGCAGTATTTT. Filled out from reference TRBV28 and TRBJ2-3, the complete variable domain reads DVKVTQSSRYLVKRTGEKVFLECVQDMDHENMFWYRQDPGLGLRLIYFSYDVKMKEKGDIPEGYSVSREKKERFSLILESASTNQTSMYLCASSFGRRADTQYFGPGTRLTVL.

The chain joins TRBV6-5 to TRBJ2-7; D is possibly TRBD2 (5 bases). Germline CDR1 is MNHEY and CDR2 is SVGAGI. The CDR3 loop spans 14 amino acids. V lost 5 bases and J lost 3, with 14 bases in between. This CDR3 reads CASSRSGKNYEQYF. The CDR3 DNA is TGTGCCAGCAGTCGATCGGGAAAAAACTACGAGCAGTACTTC.

The J gene is TRBJ2-7, the V gene TRBV30; 9 nucleotides agree with TRBD2. Germline lookup yields CDR1 GTSNPN and CDR2 SVGIG (reference sequence). J gave up 4 bases and V 1 base, and 5 bases lay outside the gene matches. The CDR3 is 14 amino acids. The CDR3 sequence: CAWSGLAALYEQYF. CDR3 DNA: TGTGCCTGGAGTGGACTAGCGGCACTGTACGAGCAGTACTTC.

This clone was detected once. The CDR3 sequence is CASSGTKETQYF. CDR3 nucleotide sequence: TGTGCCAGCTCCGGGACGAAAGAGACCCAGTACTTC. The J gene is TRBJ2-5, the V gene TRBV6-1, with D tentatively TRBD1 or TRBD2 (5 bases each). Trimming took 8 bases from V and 3 from J, leaving 10 bases between them. Germline lookup yields CDR1 MNHNS and CDR2 SASEGT. The CDR3 sequence is 12 residues long.

This chain uses TRBV5-1 with TRBJ2-7, with D perhaps TRBD1 or TRBD2 (5 bases each). The germline gives CDR1 SGHRS, CDR2 YFSETQ. The ends were cut back, 5 bases at V and 3 bases at J, with 18 bases in the middle. CDR3 size: 15 residues. CDR3 in amino acids: CASSRYGTQNYEQYF. DNA for the CDR3: TGCGCCAGCAGTCGATATGGGACCCAAAACTACGAGCAGTACTTC.

This chain links TRBV4-2 with TRBJ2-3; possible D gene TRBD2, 6 bases. V lost 4 bases and J lost 2, with 10 bases in between. Germline V lookup: CDR1 LGHNA, CDR2 YNFKEQ. This CDR3 comprises 14 residues. CDR3 sequence: CASSPGTYTDTQYF. The CDR3 DNA is TGTGCCAGCAGCCCCGGGACTTACACAGATACGCAGTATTTT.

The chain combines TRBV5-1 with TRBJ1-1, with D unclear. The CDR3 length is 12 residues. Germline V gene lookup returns CDR1 SGHRS and CDR2 YFSETQ. With 4 bases removed from V and 7 bases from J, the gap between germline ends came to 11 bases. The CDR3 here is CASSAGADEAFF. The CDR3 DNA is TGCGCCAGCAGCGCGGGTGCAGATGAAGCTTTCTTT.

With regard to this clone: At one boundary the junction diverges from the germline segment, which might be a read error. The rearrangement joins TRBV7-9 to TRBJ2-7, with D possibly matching TRBD1 (6 bases). CDR3 length: 12 amino acids. CDR1 and CDR2 (germline): SEHNR, FQNEAQ (reference sequence). Written as DNA, the CDR3 is TGTGCCAGCAGCTTAGGAGAAACAGGGAAGTCCTTC. It specifies CASSLGETGKSF.

The genes are TRBV27 and TRBJ1-1; D is ambiguous. CDR3 length: 15 amino acids. V shed 5 bases and J shed 4 bases, with 17 bases lying between them. CDR1 MNHEY and CDR2 SMNVEV come from the germline V gene (reference sequence). CDR3: CASSPDLRWGTEAFF. In nucleotides, the CDR3 is TGTGCCAGCAGTCCAGATTTACGATGGGGCACTGAAGCTTTCTTT.

For the CDR3, the DNA is TGTGCCAGCAGTTTGTCCGGCGACGAGCAGTACTTC. Translation: CASSLSGDEQYF. This chain connects TRBV27 to TRBJ2-7; D is ambiguous. CDR1 MNHEY and CDR2 SMNVEV come from the germline V gene (reference sequence). The CDR3 has 12 amino acids. V was cut by 3 bases and J by 5 bases, with 8 bases left in between.

This clone came up once. The chain recombines TRBV11-2 with TRBJ1-2; weak D call: TRBD1 (5 bases). V dropped 2 bases and J dropped 8 bases, with 15 bases sitting between them. The CDR3 is 14 residues long. Germline CDR1 and CDR2: SGHAT and FQNNGV. The CDR3 sequence is CASSLLRAEVGYTF. In nucleotides, the CDR3 is TGTGCCAGCAGCTTACTCAGGGCGGAGGTCGGCTACACCTTC.

The CDR3 is CASSGVARGAGGYTF. CDR3 DNA: TGTGCCAGCAGTGGCGTAGCCCGGGGGGCGGGTGGCTACACCTTC. The chain links TRBV2 to TRBJ1-2; D perhaps matches TRBD1 (6 bases). Per the germline V gene, CDR1 is SNHLY and CDR2 is FYNNEI. The CDR3 is made up of 15 amino acids. Trimming cost V 4 bases and J 7 bases, with 19 bases left between them. The whole variable domain, remainder taken from reference TRBV2 and TRBJ1-2, is EPEVTQTPSHQVTQMGQEVILRCVPISNHLYFYWYRQILGQKVEFLVSFYNNEISEKSEIFDDQFSVERPDGSNFTLKIRSTKLEDSAMYFCASSGVARGAGGYTFGSGTRLTVV.

The chain employs TRBV5-1 and TRBJ2-5; weak D call: TRBD1 (5 bases). Germline loops: CDR1 SGHRS, CDR2 YFSETQ. Trimming removed 0 bases from V and 3 bases from J, with 12 bases in between. There are 15 residues in the CDR3. The DNA of the CDR3 is TGCGCCAGCAGCTTGGACCCACAGGAGAAAGAGACCCAGTACTTC. Its protein product is CASSLDPQEKETQYF. Variable domain in full (rest from reference TRBV5-1 and TRBJ2-5): KAGVTQTPRYLIKTRGQQVTLSCSPISGHRSVSWYQQTPGQGLQFLFEYFSETQRNKGNFPGRFSGRQFSNSRSEMNVSTLELGDSALYLCASSLDPQEKETQYFGPGTRLLVL.

The chain joins TRBV28 to TRBJ2-4; possibly TRBD2 for D (7 bases). Trimming cost V 2 bases and J 6 bases, with 20 bases left between them. Germline loops: CDR1 MDHEN, CDR2 SYDVKM. The CDR3 contains 17 residues. CDR3 region: CASSLGRGAQGRNIQYF. The CDR3 DNA reads as TGTGCCAGCAGTTTAGGGAGGGGGGCGCAAGGAAGAAACATTCAGTACTTC. Together with reference TRBV28 and TRBJ2-4, the CDR3 gives the full variable domain: DVKVTQSSRYLVKRTGEKVFLECVQDMDHENMFWYRQDPGLGLRLIYFSYDVKMKEKGDIPEGYSVSREKKERFSLILESASTNQTSMYLCASSLGRGAQGRNIQYFGAGTRLSVL.

This clone was counted a single time. V gene TRBV2 combines with J gene TRBJ2-3; 8 bases agree with TRBD2. The V and J ends lost 5 bases and 4 bases, in that order; junction bases with no gene match: 8. In germline, CDR1 is SNHLY, CDR2 FYNNEI. The CDR3 runs to 15 residues. CDR3 region: CASSQSGLVADTQYF. In DNA, the CDR3 is TGTGCCAGCAGTCAGTCGGGACTAGTAGCAGATACGCAGTATTTT.

The gene calls are TRBV30 and TRBJ1-4, with D perhaps TRBD1 (5 bases). Trimming took off 2 bases at V and 11 bases at J, with 18 bases between the two ends. Germline loops: CDR1 GTSNPN, CDR2 SVGIG (reference sequence). This CDR3 spans 14 amino acids. CDR3 sequence: CAWSREGTRLKLFF. In nucleotides, the CDR3 is TGTGCCTGGAGTCGGGAGGGGACGAGGTTGAAACTGTTTTTT.

The V call is TRBV5-1, the J call TRBJ2-1, with unresolved D. CDR3 length equals 17 residues. The V gene's germline CDR1 is SGHRS and CDR2 YFSETQ. The ends were cut back, 3 bases at V and 5 bases at J, with 21 bases in the middle. CDR3 DNA sequence: TGCGCCAGCAGCTACGGGTTAAACACGAACGTAAACAATGAGCAGTTCTTC. Its translation is CASSYGLNTNVNNEQFF.

The V gene is TRBV19, the J gene TRBJ2-5; D is undetermined. Looked up from germline, CDR1 is LNHDA and CDR2 is SQIVND (reference sequence). The CDR3 spans 16 residues. V gave up 1 base and J gave up 1 base, with 13 bases separating them. CDR3 region: CASSIGSVAFQETQYF. CDR3 nucleotides: TGTGCCAGTAGTATAGGGTCGGTCGCTTTCCAAGAGACCCAGTACTTC. The full variable domain, completed using reference TRBV19 and TRBJ2-5, is DGGITQSPKYLFRKEGQNVTLSCEQNLNHDAMYWYRQDPGQGLRLIYYSQIVNDFQKGDIAEGYSVSREKKESFPLTVTSAQKNPTAFYLCASSIGSVAFQETQYFGPGTRLLVL.

The chain couples TRBV11-2 to TRBJ2-5, with no clear D. The CDR3 loop spans 12 amino acids. Germline V gene data show CDR1 as SGHAT and CDR2 as FQNNGV. Trimming cost V 3 bases and J 2 bases, with 4 bases left between them. CDR3 in amino acids: CASSFWQETQYF. In nucleotides, the CDR3 is TGTGCCAGCAGCTTTTGGCAAGAGACCCAGTACTTC.

The chain joins TRBV5-1 to TRBJ2-1; 7 bases are a match to TRBD2. The germline V gene encodes CDR1 SGHRS and CDR2 YFSETQ. After removal of 1 base from V and 6 bases from J, the junction contained 7 bases not matched to a gene. The length of the CDR3 is 15 residues. The CDR3: CASSLSGASPNEQFF. As DNA, the CDR3 is TGCGCCAGCAGCTTGAGCGGGGCCTCCCCCAATGAGCAGTTCTTC.

V usage is TRBV11-2 and J usage is TRBJ1-5; D gene ambiguous. Germline CDR1 and CDR2: SGHAT and FQNNGV. CDR3 length: 14 amino acids. V shed 2 bases and J shed 4 bases, with 9 bases lying between them. DNA of the CDR3: TGTGCCAGCAGCTTATCGGACGGGAATCAGCCCCAGCATTTT. Residues: CASSLSDGNQPQHF. Combining the CDR3 with reference TRBV11-2 and TRBJ1-5 gives the whole variable domain EAGVAQSPRYKIIEKRQSVAFWCNPISGHATLYWYQQILGQGPKLLIQFQNNGVVDDSQLPKDRFSAERLKGVDSTLKIQPAKLEDSAVYLCASSLSDGNQPQHFGDGTRLSIL.